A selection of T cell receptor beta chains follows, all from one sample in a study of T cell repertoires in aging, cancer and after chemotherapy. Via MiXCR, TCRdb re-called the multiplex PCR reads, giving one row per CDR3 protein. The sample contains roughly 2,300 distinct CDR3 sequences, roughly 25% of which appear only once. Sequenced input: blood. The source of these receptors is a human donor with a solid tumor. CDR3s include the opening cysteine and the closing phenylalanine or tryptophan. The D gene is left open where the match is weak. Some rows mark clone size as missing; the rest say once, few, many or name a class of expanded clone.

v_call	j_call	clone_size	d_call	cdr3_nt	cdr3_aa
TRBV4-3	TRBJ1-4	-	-	TGTGCCAGCAGCCAGGTCAGAGCAACTAATGAAAAACTGTTTTTT	CASSQVRATNEKLFF
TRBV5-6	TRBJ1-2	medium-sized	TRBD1	TGTGCCAGCAGCTTGGGGGACAGGGGGAACTATGGCTACACCTTC	CASSLGDRGNYGYTF
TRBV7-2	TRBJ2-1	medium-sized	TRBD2	TGTGCCAGCAGCTTAGATGGAGCGGGGATTTACAATGAGCAGTTCTTC	CASSLDGAGIYNEQFF
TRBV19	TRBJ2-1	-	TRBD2	TGTGCCAGTAGCCCAGGGACTAGCGGGAGTTATGAGCAGTTCTTC	CASSPGTSGSYEQFF
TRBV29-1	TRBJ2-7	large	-	TGCAGCGTTGCCAAGAGCTCCTACGAGCAGTACTTC	CSVAKSSYEQYF
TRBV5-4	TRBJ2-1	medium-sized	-	TGTGCCAGCAGACCGGGACCGGGGTCCTACAATGAGCAGTTCTTC	CASRPGPGSYNEQFF
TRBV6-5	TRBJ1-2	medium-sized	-	TGTGCCAGCAGTTACTTCGGAGGTGGCTACACCTTC	CASSYFGGGYTF
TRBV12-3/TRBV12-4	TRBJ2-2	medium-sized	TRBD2	TGTGCCAGCAGTTTTTTTCTGTTAGCGGGAAACACCGGGGAGCTGTTTTTT	CASSFFLLAGNTGELFF
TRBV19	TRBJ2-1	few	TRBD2	TGTGCCAGTAGTATTACTAGCGGGAGCTTTGATGAGCAGTTCTTC	CASSITSGSFDEQFF
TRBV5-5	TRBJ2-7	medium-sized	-	TGTGCCAGCAGCTTGTTGGTCTACGAGCAGTACTTC	CASSLLVYEQYF
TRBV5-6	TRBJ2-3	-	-	TGTGCCAGCAGCTTGGAGGGGTGGGGGCCCGGAGATACGCAGTATTTT	CASSLEGWGPGDTQYF
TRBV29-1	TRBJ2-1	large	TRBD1	TGCAGCGCCCACCCACAGGGGTCCTACAATGAGCAGTTCTTC	CSAHPQGSYNEQFF
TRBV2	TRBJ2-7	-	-	TGTGCCAGCACAACCCGGGACTCCAAGTACTCCTACGAGCAGTACTTC	CASTTRDSKYSYEQYF
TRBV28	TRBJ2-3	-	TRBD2	TGTGCCAGTACTGTAGCGGGGGCGGATACGCAGTATTTT	CASTVAGADTQYF
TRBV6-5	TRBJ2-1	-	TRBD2	TGTGCCAGCAGTGAGTCCGGACTAGCGGGAGAGGAGCAGTTCTTC	CASSESGLAGEEQFF
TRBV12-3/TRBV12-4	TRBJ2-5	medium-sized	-	TGTGCCAGCAGCTCCGGCGGAGGGTGGGAGACCCAGTACTTC	CASSSGGGWETQYF
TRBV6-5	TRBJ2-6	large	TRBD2	TGTGCCAGCAGTTACCAGGGAGGGAGCTCTGGGGCCAACGTCCTGACTTTC	CASSYQGGSSGANVLTF
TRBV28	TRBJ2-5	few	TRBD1	TGTGCCAGCAGCCCCTCAGGGGGAGAGACCCAGTACTTC	CASSPSGGETQYF
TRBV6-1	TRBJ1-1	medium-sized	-	TGTGCCAGCAGTGGGGGATTCAACACTGAAGCTTTCTTT	CASSGGFNTEAFF
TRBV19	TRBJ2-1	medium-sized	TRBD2	TGTGCCAGTAGTAGCGGGACTAGCGGGAGTTATGAGCAGTTCTTC	CASSSGTSGSYEQFF
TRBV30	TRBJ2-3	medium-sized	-	TGTGCCTGGAGTCGACAGGACCAACCATATACGCAGTATTTT	CAWSRQDQPYTQYF
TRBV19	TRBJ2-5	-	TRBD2	TGTGCCAGTAGCCACACTAGCGGGAGTTTTGAGACCCAGTACTTC	CASSHTSGSFETQYF
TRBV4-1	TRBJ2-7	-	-	TGCGCCAGCAGCCAAGAAGAGCTAGTGAGGGACGAGCAGTACTTC	CASSQEELVRDEQYF
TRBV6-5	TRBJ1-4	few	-	TGTGCCAGCAGTTACTCCGGGAAAGGTGAAAAACTGTTTTTT	CASSYSGKGEKLFF
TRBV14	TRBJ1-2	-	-	TGTGCCAGCAGCCAAGTGGGTCGGGAGTTAAGCTATGGCTACACCTTC	CASSQVGRELSYGYTF
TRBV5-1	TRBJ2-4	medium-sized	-	TGCGCCAGCAGCTTGGAGGACGTAGCCAAAAACATTCAGTACTTC	CASSLEDVAKNIQYF
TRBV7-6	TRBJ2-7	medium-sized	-	TGTGCCAGCAGCCCACAGGGCGCCTACGAGCAGTACTTC	CASSPQGAYEQYF
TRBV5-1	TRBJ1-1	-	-	TGCGCCAGCAGCTTCCTCTCGGGTGAAGCTTTCTTT	CASSFLSGEAFF
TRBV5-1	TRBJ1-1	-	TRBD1	TGCGCCAGCAGGACAGGGGGTGAGAACACTGAAGCTTTCTTT	CASRTGGENTEAFF
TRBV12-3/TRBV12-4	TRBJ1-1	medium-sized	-	TGTGCCAGCAGTTCGACAGGTCACCGGGCAGCTTTCTTT	CASSSTGHRAAFF
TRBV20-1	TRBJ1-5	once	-	TGCAGTGCTAGGTATGGGGGGAGGGCGAGCAATCAGCCCCAGCATTTT	CSARYGGRASNQPQHF
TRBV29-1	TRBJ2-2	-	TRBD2	TGCAGCGTGCGCCTCACTAGCGGGTGCGGGGAGCTGTTTTTT	CSVRLTSGCGELFF
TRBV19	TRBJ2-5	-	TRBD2	TGTGCCAGTAGTATTACTAGCGGGAGGGCCCGGGAGACCCAGTACTTC	CASSITSGRARETQYF
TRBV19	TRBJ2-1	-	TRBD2	TGTGCCAGTAGTATGTCTAGCGGGGGCTACAATGAGCAGTTCTTC	CASSMSSGGYNEQFF
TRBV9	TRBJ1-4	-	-	TGTGCCAGCAGCGTTGGCAGGTCTGCAACTAATGAAAAACTGTTTTTT	CASSVGRSATNEKLFF
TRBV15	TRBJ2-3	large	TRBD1	TGTGCCACCAGCAGAGATCCGGGACAGGGGGCGAATACGCAGTATTTT	CATSRDPGQGANTQYF
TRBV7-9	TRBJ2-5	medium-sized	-	TGTGCCAGCAGCGTACAAGAGACCCAGTACTTC	CASSVQETQYF
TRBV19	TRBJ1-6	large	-	TGTGCCAGCCGACAGATTGGGATCAATTCACCCCTCCACTTT	CASRQIGINSPLHF
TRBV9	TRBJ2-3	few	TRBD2	TGTGCCAGCAGCGTAAGGGCGGGAGCAGATACGCAGTATTTT	CASSVRAGADTQYF